This entry describes one T cell receptor (beta chain). What it binds is not known. The data are from a study of T cells expressing NK-cell markers. Points from the study as a whole: Where several donors were concerned, these clonotypes also led the CD3+CD56-NKG2C+ fraction.

Germline CDR1 and CDR2: MGHDK and SYGVNS. The CDR3 has 16 amino acids. From the 5' RACE reads, TCRdb lists one entry per CDR3 protein and no DNA. The listing contains almost 450,000 distinct CDR3 sequences. The receptor's source is a woman between 18 and 70 years old in good health. The sequencing input was blood T cells: a sorted CD56 or NKG2C T cell subset, CD4+ or CD8+ T cells, or bulk PBMC T cells (not recorded which). This chain connects TRBV25-1 to TRBJ2-1; TCRdb selects TRBD1, and the lack of DNA leaves this call unchecked. CDR3 region: CASSGERGLTDNEQFF.